One T cell receptor (beta chain) is described in this entry. This record belongs to a study of blood T cell repertoires in COVID-19. On the study more broadly: Samples representing acute and convalescent COVID-19 were sourced from the United States, Italy and Spain. In each case, the material was cDNA or gDNA derived from T cells, B-cell-depleted T cells, or PBMCs.

V lost 5 bases to trimming and J lost 4 bases, with 15 bases between them. Germline CDR1 SGDLS, CDR2 YYNGEE. The CDR3 length is 15 residues. Source study methods: Amplifying reference gene primers gave estimates of nucleated cell counts. Sequencing was performed with immunoSEQ multiplex PCR; in TCRdb, only in-frame clones are kept and a portion is missing. V and J calls and clone size are given by that table; D and trimming were obtained from the DNA. The table records fewer than 90,000 clones, over 75% of them present only once. The TCR sequence derives from a man aged 50-59 years with acute or convalescent COVID-19. The sample comprised peripheral blood. This chain links TRBV9 with TRBJ2-2; possibly TRBD2 for D (5 bases). CDR3: CASRTGSQVTGELFF. The CDR3 DNA follows: TGTGCCAGCAGGACGGGGAGCCAGGTCACCGGGGAGCTGTTTTTT.